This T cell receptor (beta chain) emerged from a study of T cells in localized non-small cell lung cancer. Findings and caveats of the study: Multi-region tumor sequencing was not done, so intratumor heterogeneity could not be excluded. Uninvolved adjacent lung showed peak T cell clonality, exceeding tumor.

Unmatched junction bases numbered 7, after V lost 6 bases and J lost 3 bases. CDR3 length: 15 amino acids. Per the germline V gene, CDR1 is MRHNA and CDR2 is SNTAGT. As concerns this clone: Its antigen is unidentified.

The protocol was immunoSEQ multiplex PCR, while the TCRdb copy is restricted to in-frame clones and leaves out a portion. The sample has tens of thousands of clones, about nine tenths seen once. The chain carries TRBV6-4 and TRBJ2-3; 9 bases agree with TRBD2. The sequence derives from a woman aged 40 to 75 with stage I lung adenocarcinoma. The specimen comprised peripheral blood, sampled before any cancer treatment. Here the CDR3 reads CASSQRGDLTDTQYF. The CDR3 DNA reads TGTGCCAGCAGCCAGCGGGGGGACCTTACAGATACGCAGTATTTT.